This TCR beta chain was identified in a study of T cell responses to AZD1222 COVID-19 vaccine. Findings and limits, study-wide: Just a handful of AZD1222 recipients were seropositive at baseline.

This clone is a singleton in its sample. Its antigen remains unknown. Here immunoSEQ multiplex PCR was the method, and the copy in TCRdb shows in-frame clones only, minus some. The table records 200,000 or so clones, around 92% of them present only once. From germline, CDR1 is MNHEY and CDR2 SVGAGI. With 5 bases removed from V and 10 bases from J, the gap between germline ends came to 18 bases. CDR3 size: 15 residues. The V call is TRBV6-5, the J call TRBJ1-6, with D possibly being TRBD1 (5 bases). The clonotype originates from an adult in good health. Sample: peripheral blood, taken on day 0 of AZD1222 vaccination. This chain's CDR3 is CASSPYSRGRSPLHF. CDR3 nucleotides: TGTGCCAGCAGTCCCTACAGTCGGGGCCGCTCACCCCTCCACTTT.